The sequence of this TCR beta chain was determined in a study of blood T cell repertoires in COVID-19 (dated by TCRdb to about 2020). Context from the whole study: The collaborator samples originated in the United States, Italy and Spain and spanned the acute and convalescent phases of COVID-19. The material from the prospective study consisted of cDNA or gDNA derived from T cells, B-cell-depleted T cells, or PBMCs. A freely available public database, intended as a resource for researchers studying the immune response to SARS-CoV-2, is where the repertoires were released. Subjects who had been exposed to COVID-19, were actively infected with it, or had recovered from it provided the deeply sampled blood TCRbeta repertoires that made up the dataset. The samples were drawn from the first 160 participants of the ongoing ImmuneRACE study and from 950 to 1,500 subjects provided by 6 global collaborators. Where available, HLA class I and class II types were obtained from metadata supplied by the sample provider rather than from assay-based typing. A de-identified subject ID, COVID-19 status, age in years and sex were almost always included in the sample metadata.

Results the study describes overall, beyond this receptor: The amount of clinical and demographic metadata varied by source and participant and was provided uncurated.

This clone was recorded once. Its antigen is currently not known. No much larger clonotype is one base removed from it; base qualities were not supplied. TCRbeta CDR3 regions were amplified from genomic DNA by means of the immunoSEQ Assay, a bias-controlled multiplex PCR. Regarding the original processing steps: The number of nucleated cells in each sample was estimated by amplification of reference gene primers within the assay. Sequence reads were collapsed and filtered to measure the absolute abundance of every unique TCRbeta CDR3 rearrangement. Productive Simpson clonality was computed per sample as the square root of Simpson's diversity index over productive rearrangements. As stored in TCRdb, this immuneACCESS dataset retains in-frame rearrangements with V and J assigned. A fraction of the clones does not appear; measured against another copy, unresolved V genes explain less than half of the discrepancy, and the remainder lacks a known reason. The D gene and trimming were derived from the DNA, and the V and J assignments and clone size from that table. The sample includes over 250,000 clones, with 75% to 90% observed a single time. The ten top clones hold roughly 1.6% of the sample.

A second Seattle source provided samples from volunteer blood donors who had recovered from COVID-19. Each collaborating institution followed its own protocols to collect whole blood in K2EDTA tubes. For TCRbeta analysis, collaborators shipped samples in one of three forms: frozen whole blood, isolated PBMCs, or DNA extracted from either of those sample types. V is cut by 5 bases and J by 4 bases, and the space between the germline ends is 13 bases. CDR1 and CDR2, looked up from the germline V gene, are SGHVS and FQNEAQ. From the cysteine through the phenylalanine, the CDR3 covers 14 amino acids. The DNA shown is the 42-base CDR3, in frame from base 1.

Here the chain combines TRBV7-8 and TRBJ2-3; no D gene is confidently identified. The TCR originated in a woman between 40 and 50 years old who had recovered from COVID-19. Material for sequencing was peripheral blood. This receptor has the CDR3 CASSSDDGADTQYF. Here is the DNA: TGTGCCAGCAGCAGCGACGATGGCGCAGATACGCAGTATTTT. When the CDR3 is completed using the reference TRBV7-8 and TRBJ2-3 genes on either side, the full variable domain is GAGVSQSPRYKVAKRGQDVALRCDPISGHVSLFWYQQALGQGPEFLTYFQNEAQLDKSGLPSDRFFAERPEGSVSTLKIQRTQQEDSAVYLCASSSDDGADTQYFGPGTRLTVL.